A single sample gave rise to the 18 T cell receptor beta chains below, sequenced in a study of blood T cell repertoires in COVID-19 (dated by TCRdb to 2020 to 2021). The method was the immunoSEQ multiplex PCR assay. TCRdb provides this immuneACCESS table in a form limited to in-frame rearrangements. Some clones are lacking; in checked studies, under half of them reflect an unresolved V gene, and why the rest are absent is not known. For this sample the table gives some 250,000 clones, of which approximately 83% were detected only once. The ten largest make up more than 2.5% of the sample. The sequenced material came from peripheral blood. These receptors were obtained from a woman aged 25 to 39 who had recovered from COVID-19.

The CDR3 bases are TGTGCCAGTAGTATAAGCGGGGGCGAGACCCAGTACTTC. Translating it yields CASSISGGETQYF. The rearrangement links TRBV19 to TRBJ2-5, with TRBD2 identical over 8 bases. Germline trimming cut 2 bases from V and 5 bases from J; bases unmatched to any gene: 1. Germline CDR1 LNHDA, CDR2 SQIVND (reference sequence). The CDR3 extends over 13 amino acids.

As DNA, the CDR3 is TGTGCCAGCAGCGCCTCGCAGGGGGCCGGGGCGAATTCACCCCTCCACTTT. Translated: CASSASQGAGANSPLHF. The chain is built from TRBV9 and TRBJ1-6, with 8 bases fitting TRBD1. The germline V gene has CDR1 SGDLS and CDR2 YYNGEE. Trimming cost V 3 bases and J 7 bases; bases outside gene matches: 12. The CDR3 has 17 amino acids.

The gene calls are TRBV4-1 and TRBJ2-1, with 8 bases that match TRBD2. The germline V gene has CDR1 MGHRA and CDR2 YSYEKL. J gave up 10 bases and V 5 bases, and 7 bases lay outside the gene matches. The CDR3 has 13 amino acids. The CDR3 sequence: CASSSGTRREQFF. CDR3 in DNA: TGCGCCAGCAGCTCCGGGACTAGAAGAGAGCAGTTCTTC.

CDR3 in amino acids: CASSVDGRVSGYTF. For the CDR3, the DNA is TGTGCCAGCAGCGTAGACGGGAGGGTGAGCGGCTACACCTTC. The gene calls are TRBV9 and TRBJ1-2; no firm D call. Trimming shortened V by 0 bases and J by 8 bases, and 14 bases separated the two germline ends. Germline V CDR1 and CDR2: SGDLS, YYNGEE. The CDR3 has 14 residues.

DNA for the CDR3: TGTGCCAGCAGTCTCAAACAGACCGACCGGGACAGGGGGAATGGCTACACCTTC. As protein: CASSLKQTDRDRGNGYTF. V usage is TRBV6-6 and J usage is TRBJ1-2; 11 bases map to TRBD1. The CDR3 is 18 residues long. Germline lookup yields CDR1 MNHNY and CDR2 SVGAGI (reference sequence). V shed 5 bases, J shed 6 bases, and the junction held 17 bases outside the gene matches.

This clone was detected a few times. The V call is TRBV2, the J call TRBJ2-2; TRBD1 might be the D (6 bases). Per germline, CDR1 SNHLY and CDR2 FYNNEI. The V and J ends lost 2 bases and 7 bases respectively, with 11 bases between them. The CDR3 runs 14 residues. The CDR3 DNA reads TGTGCCAGCAGTGAAATCAGGGGAAGCGGGGAGCTGTTTTTT. The encoded protein is CASSEIRGSGELFF.

The chain has TRBV5-1 and TRBJ1-1; maybe TRBD1 (6 bases). Trimming shortened V by 4 bases and J by 7 bases, and 11 bases separated the two germline ends. From germline, CDR1 is SGHRS and CDR2 YFSETQ. This CDR3 comprises 12 residues. Here the CDR3 DNA reads TGCGCCAGCAGCCGGGGAGGGGGTGAAGCTTTCTTT. Translating it yields CASSRGGGEAFF.

The gene calls are TRBV6-5 and TRBJ2-6; 8 bases match TRBD1. Unmatched junction bases numbered 6, after V lost 0 bases and J lost 14 bases. CDR1 and CDR2 from the germline V gene are MNHEY and SVGAGI. The CDR3 loop spans 14 amino acids. CDR3 in DNA: TGTGCCAGCAGTTACTCTTTGACAGGGGAGTTCCTGACTTTC. Amino acids: CASSYSLTGEFLTF.

The genes are TRBV19 and TRBJ2-5, with TRBD1 matching 9 bases. This CDR3 region has 15 residues. The germline V gene has CDR1 LNHDA and CDR2 SQIVND (reference sequence). The trim removed 3 bases at V and 4 bases at J, leaving 6 bases unmatched. CDR3 amino acids: CASSMTGTGLETQYF. For the CDR3, the DNA is TGTGCCAGTAGTATGACCGGGACAGGGCTAGAGACCCAGTACTTC.

This chain connects TRBV21-1 to TRBJ2-3; whether TRBD1, the table's D call, matches the DNA was not checked. TRBV21-1 represents a pseudogene. The CDR3 covers 18 residues. CDR3 sequence (DNA): TGTGCCAGCAGCAAAGGGACAGGCTGTGTTCTGGTTAGGGATACGCAGTATTTT. This translates into CASSKGTGCVLVRDTQYF.

The rearrangement uses TRBV5-1 and TRBJ2-3; the match to TRBD2 covers 7 bases. The CDR3 is made up of 14 amino acids. With 5 bases clipped from V and 3 bases from J, the junction kept 6 bases outside the gene matches. Germline V gene data show CDR1 as SGHRS and CDR2 as YFSETQ. CDR3 in DNA: TGCGCCAGCAGGTCAAACGGGGGGACAGATACGCAGTATTTT. Protein: CASRSNGGTDTQYF.

This clone was recorded once. The V call is TRBV11-2, the J call TRBJ2-2; 8 nucleotides line up with TRBD1. Germline CDR1 and CDR2: SGHAT and FQNNGV. The V segment lost 5 bases and the J segment 7 bases; nucleotides outside the gene matches: 6. This CDR3 contains 14 residues. The CDR3: CASSVDRAGGELFF. The DNA of the CDR3 is TGTGCCAGCAGCGTGGACAGGGCGGGCGGGGAGCTGTTTTTT.

The chain links TRBV2 to TRBJ1-2, with D possibly being TRBD1 (6 bases). CDR3 size: 12 residues. Trimming cost V 8 bases and J 2 bases, with 9 bases left between them. The V gene's germline CDR1 is SNHLY and CDR2 FYNNEI. The CDR3: CASHRVNYGYTF. In nucleotides, the CDR3 is TGTGCCAGCCACAGGGTAAACTATGGCTACACCTTC.

The rearrangement links TRBV11-2 to TRBJ2-1; D call uncertain. The CDR3 is made up of 17 amino acids. V was clipped by 3 bases and J by 5 bases, with 20 bases between them. Looked up from germline, CDR1 is SGHAT and CDR2 is FQNNGV. The CDR3 region has the DNA TGTGCCAGCAGCTTCTTGCCCTCTGTTGGTCGGGACAATGAGCAGTTCTTC. Translating gives CASSFLPSVGRDNEQFF.

This chain connects TRBV21-1 to TRBJ2-5; the DNA was not used to check the table's D call, TRBD2. TRBV21-1 is noted as a pseudogene. The CDR3 has 13 amino acids. This CDR3 is CASSRVREETQYF. The CDR3 DNA reads TGTGCCAGCAGCAGAGTACGCGAAGAGACCCAGTACTTC.

The chain has TRBV25-1 and TRBJ2-7; D gene uncertain. Deletions cut 8 bases from V and 3 bases from J, with 11 bases between. Germline loops: CDR1 MGHDK, CDR2 SYGVNS. CDR3 length equals 12 residues. The DNA for the CDR3 is TGTGCCAGCCAGACACTTAACTACGAGCAGTACTTC. Protein: CASQTLNYEQYF.

J is TRBJ2-6 and V is TRBV7-3; D is uncertain. The germline V gene encodes CDR1 SGHTA and CDR2 FQGTGA. The CDR3 consists of 17 residues. The V gene lost 4 bases and the J gene lost 0 bases, with 13 bases spanning the gap. The CDR3 coding sequence is TGTGCCAGCAGCTCCCAAACCGGGTTCTCTGGGGCCAACGTCCTGACTTTC. It is translated as CASSSQTGFSGANVLTF. The variable domain in full, with the rest retrieved from reference TRBV7-3 and TRBJ2-6, is GAGVSQTPSNKVTEKGKYVELRCDPISGHTALYWYRQSLGQGPEFLIYFQGTGAADDSGLPNDRFFAVRPEGSVSTLKIQRTERGDSAVYLCASSSQTGFSGANVLTFGAGSRLTVL.

The genes are TRBV6-1 and TRBJ2-7, with 9 bases lining up with TRBD1. V lost 2 bases, J lost 7 bases, and 3 bases stayed unmatched. This CDR3 is 13 amino acids long. Germline assignment: CDR1 MNHNS and CDR2 SASEGT. The CDR3 DNA reads as TGTGCCAGCAGTGAAAGACAGGGGGATGAGCAGTACTTC. Translating it yields CASSERQGDEQYF.